The clone carrying this T cell receptor (beta chain) showed up just a few times. The data were obtained in a study of cytomegalovirus exposure and HLA in healthy donors. PCR involved 60 Vbeta and 13 Jbeta primers. Repertoires were generated with immunoSEQ multiplex PCR, while TCRdb's copy carries only in-frame clones and drops some. The table lists 75,000 to 95,000 clones, around 82% of them singletons. After removal of 0 bases from V and 7 bases from J, the junction contained 5 bases not matched to a gene. CDR1 and CDR2 (germline): LGHNA, YNFKEQ. The CDR3 has 15 amino acids. The chain couples TRBV4-2 to TRBJ2-1, with TRBD1 matching 8 bases. Sequenced sample: PBMCs. This clonotype was obtained from a man over 45 in good health and CMV-seronegative. The DNA for the CDR3 is TGTGCCAGCAGCCAAGAAGGACAGGGTAAAAATGAGCAGTTCTTC. This sequence encodes CASSQEGQGKNEQFF.